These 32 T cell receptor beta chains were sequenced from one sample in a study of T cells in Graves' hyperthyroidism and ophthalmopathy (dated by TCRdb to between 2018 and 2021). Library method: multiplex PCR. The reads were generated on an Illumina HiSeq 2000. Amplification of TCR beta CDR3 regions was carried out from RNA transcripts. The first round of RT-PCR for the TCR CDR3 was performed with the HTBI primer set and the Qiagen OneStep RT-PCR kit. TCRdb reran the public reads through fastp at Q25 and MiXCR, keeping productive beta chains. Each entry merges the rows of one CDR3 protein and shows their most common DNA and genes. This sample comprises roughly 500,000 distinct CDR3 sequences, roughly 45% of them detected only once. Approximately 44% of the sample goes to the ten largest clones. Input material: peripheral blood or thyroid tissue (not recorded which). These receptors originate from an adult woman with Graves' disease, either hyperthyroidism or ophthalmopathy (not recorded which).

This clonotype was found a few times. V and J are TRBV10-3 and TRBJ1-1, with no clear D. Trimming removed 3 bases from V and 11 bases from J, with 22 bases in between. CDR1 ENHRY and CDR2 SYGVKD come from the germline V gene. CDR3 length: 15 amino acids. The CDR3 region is CAISDTWATSELAFF. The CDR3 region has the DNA TGTGCCATCAGTGATACTTGGGCCACCTCAGAGCTGGCTTTCTTT.

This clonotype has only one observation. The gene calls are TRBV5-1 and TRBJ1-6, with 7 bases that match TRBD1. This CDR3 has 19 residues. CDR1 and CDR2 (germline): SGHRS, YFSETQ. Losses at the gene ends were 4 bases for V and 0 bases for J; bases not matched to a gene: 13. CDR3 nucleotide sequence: TGCGCCAGCAGCCGTAGCTCCGACAGGGCCAGCTCCTATAATTCACCCCTCCACTTT. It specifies CASSRSSDRASSYNSPLHF.

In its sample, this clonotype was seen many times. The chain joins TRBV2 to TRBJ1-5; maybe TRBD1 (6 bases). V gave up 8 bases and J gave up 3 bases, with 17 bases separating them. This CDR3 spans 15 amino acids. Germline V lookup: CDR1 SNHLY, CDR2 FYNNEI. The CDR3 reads CASRSGGPSNQPQHF. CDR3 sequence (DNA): TGTGCCAGCCGCTCCGGGGGCCCATCCAATCAGCCCCAGCATTTT.

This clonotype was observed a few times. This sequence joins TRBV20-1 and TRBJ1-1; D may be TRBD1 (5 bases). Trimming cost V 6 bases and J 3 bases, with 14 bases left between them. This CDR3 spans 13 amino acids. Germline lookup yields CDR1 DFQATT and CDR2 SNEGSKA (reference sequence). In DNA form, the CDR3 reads TGCAGTGCCACACAGGAATTGGACACTGAAGCTTTCTTT. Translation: CSATQELDTEAFF.

CDR3 protein: CAISPTGGYQETQYF. CDR3 DNA: TGTGCCATCAGTCCGACAGGGGGATACCAAGAGACCCAGTACTTC. The rearrangement uses TRBV10-3 and TRBJ2-5, with TRBD1 identical over 9 bases. CDR3 length: 15 amino acids. CDR1 is ENHRY, CDR2 SYGVKD, per germline. Trimming took 5 bases from V and 0 from J; bases not matched to a gene: 4.

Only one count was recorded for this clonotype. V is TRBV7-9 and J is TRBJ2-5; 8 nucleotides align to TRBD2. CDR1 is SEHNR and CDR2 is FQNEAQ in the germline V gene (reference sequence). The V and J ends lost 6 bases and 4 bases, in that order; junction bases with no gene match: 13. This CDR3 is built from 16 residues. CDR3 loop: CASRQMGAGGLETQYF. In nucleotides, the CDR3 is TGTGCCAGCAGACAAATGGGGGCGGGAGGACTAGAGACCCAGTACTTC.

The CDR3 here is CASSLWDRAGDTQYF. The CDR3, as DNA: TGCGCCAGCAGCCTATGGGACAGGGCGGGAGATACGCAGTATTTT. The chain combines TRBV5-1 with TRBJ2-3; 9 nucleotides align to TRBD1. The length of the CDR3 is 15 residues. Trimming took 4 bases from V and 5 from J; bases not matched to a gene: 8. Germline values: CDR1 SGHRS, CDR2 YFSETQ.

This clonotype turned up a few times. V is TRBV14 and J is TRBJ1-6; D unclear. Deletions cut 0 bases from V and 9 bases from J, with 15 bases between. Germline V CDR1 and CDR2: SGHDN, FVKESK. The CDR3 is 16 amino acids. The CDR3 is CASSQDHRQALSPLHF. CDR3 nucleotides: TGTGCCAGCAGCCAAGATCACCGTCAAGCCCTTTCACCCCTCCACTTT.

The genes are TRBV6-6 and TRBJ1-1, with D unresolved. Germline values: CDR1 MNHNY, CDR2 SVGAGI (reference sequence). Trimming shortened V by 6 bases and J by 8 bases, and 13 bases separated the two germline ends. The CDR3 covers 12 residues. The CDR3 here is CASSPIDREAFF. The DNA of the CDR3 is TGTGCCAGCAGCCCTATCGATAGAGAAGCTTTCTTT.

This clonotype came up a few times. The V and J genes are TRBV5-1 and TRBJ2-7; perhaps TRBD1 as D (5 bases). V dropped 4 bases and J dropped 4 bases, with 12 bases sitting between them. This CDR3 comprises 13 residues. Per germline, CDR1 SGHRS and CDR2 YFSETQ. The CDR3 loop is CASSADREYEQYF. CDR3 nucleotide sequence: TGCGCCAGCAGCGCAGACAGAGAGTACGAGCAGTACTTC.

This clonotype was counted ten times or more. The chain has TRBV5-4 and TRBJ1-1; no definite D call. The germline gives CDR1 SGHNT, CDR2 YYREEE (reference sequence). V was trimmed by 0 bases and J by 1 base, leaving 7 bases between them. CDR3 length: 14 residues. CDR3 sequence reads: CASSLARANTEAFF. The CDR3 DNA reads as TGTGCCAGCAGCTTGGCCAGAGCGAACACTGAAGCTTTCTTT.

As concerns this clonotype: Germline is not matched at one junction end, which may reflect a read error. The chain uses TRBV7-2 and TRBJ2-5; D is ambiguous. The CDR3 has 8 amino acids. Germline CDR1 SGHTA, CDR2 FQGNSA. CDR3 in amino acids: CASSLNVF. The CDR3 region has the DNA TGTGCCAGCAGCTTGAACGTCTTC.

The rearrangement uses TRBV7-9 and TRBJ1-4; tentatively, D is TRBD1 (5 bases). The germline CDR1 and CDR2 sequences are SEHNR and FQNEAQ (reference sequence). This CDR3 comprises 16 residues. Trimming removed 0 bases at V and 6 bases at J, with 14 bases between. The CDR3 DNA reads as TGTGCCAGCAGCTTAGCCTGGGCAGGGCGAGATGAAAAACTGTTTTTT. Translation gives CASSLAWAGRDEKLFF.

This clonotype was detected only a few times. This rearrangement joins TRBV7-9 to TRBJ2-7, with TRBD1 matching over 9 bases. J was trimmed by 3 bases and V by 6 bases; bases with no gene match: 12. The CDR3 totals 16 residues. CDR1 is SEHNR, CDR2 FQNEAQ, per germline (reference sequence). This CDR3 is CASSIPTGTGNYEQYF. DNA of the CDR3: TGTGCCAGCAGTATTCCGACCGGGACAGGGAACTACGAGCAGTACTTC.

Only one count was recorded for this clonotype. This chain's CDR3 is CASSLGTLPRTDSYEQYF. The DNA of the CDR3 is TGTGCCAGCAGCTTAGGGACCCTTCCTCGGACCGATTCCTACGAGCAGTACTTC. The chain couples TRBV7-9 to TRBJ2-7, with D uncertain. Trimming took off 1 base at V and 1 base at J, with 20 bases between the two ends. The CDR3 totals 18 residues. Germline V gives CDR1 SEHNR, CDR2 FQNEAQ (reference sequence). Based on the CDR3 plus reference TRBV7-9 and TRBJ2-7, the full variable domain is DTGVSQNPRHKITKRGQNVTFRCDPISEHNRLYWYRQTLGQGPEFLTYFQNEAQLEKSRLLSDRFSAERPKGSFSTLEIQRTEQGDSAMYLCASSLGTLPRTDSYEQYFGPGTRLTVT.

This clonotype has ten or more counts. In nucleotides, the CDR3 is TGTGCCACCAGCAGAGATCATTCGACAGGGCGCGGGACTGAAGCTTTCTTT. As protein: CATSRDHSTGRGTEAFF. The J gene is TRBJ1-1, the V gene TRBV15; 7 bases line up with TRBD1. J was trimmed by 5 bases and V by 0 bases; bases with no gene match: 12. The CDR3 spans 17 residues. CDR1 and CDR2 (germline): LNHNV, YYDKDF (reference sequence).

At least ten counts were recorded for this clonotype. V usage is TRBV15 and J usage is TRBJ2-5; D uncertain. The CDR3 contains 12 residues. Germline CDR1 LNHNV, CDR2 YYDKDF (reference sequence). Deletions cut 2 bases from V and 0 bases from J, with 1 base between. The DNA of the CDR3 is TGTGCCACCAGCAGACACCAAGAGACCCAGTACTTC. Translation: CATSRHQETQYF.

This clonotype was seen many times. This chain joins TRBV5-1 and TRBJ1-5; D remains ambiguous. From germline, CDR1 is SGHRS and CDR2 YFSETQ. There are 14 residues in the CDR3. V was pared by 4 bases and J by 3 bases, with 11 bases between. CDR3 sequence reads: CASSMDGTNQPQHF. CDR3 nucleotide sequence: TGCGCCAGCAGCATGGACGGAACCAATCAGCCCCAGCATTTT.

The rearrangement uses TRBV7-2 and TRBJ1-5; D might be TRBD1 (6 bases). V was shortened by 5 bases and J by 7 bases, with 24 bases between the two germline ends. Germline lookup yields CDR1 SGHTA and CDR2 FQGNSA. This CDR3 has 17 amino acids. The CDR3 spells CASSSRGPRLSVQPQHF. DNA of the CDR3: TGTGCCAGCAGCAGCAGGGGACCCCGTCTATCGGTCCAGCCCCAGCATTTT. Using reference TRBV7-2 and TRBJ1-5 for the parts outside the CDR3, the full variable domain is GAGVSQSPSNKVTEKGKDVELRCDPISGHTALYWYRQSLGQGLEFLIYFQGNSAPDKSGLPSDRFSAERTGGSVSTLTIQRTQQEDSAVYLCASSSRGPRLSVQPQHFGDGTRLSIL.

CDR3 region: CAISEKQSLGYTF. In DNA form, the CDR3 reads TGTGCCATCAGTGAAAAACAGAGCTTGGGCTACACCTTC. The chain links TRBV10-3 to TRBJ1-2; D unclear. CDR3 length: 13 residues. Looked up from germline, CDR1 is ENHRY and CDR2 is SYGVKD. V was cut by 3 bases and J by 8 bases, with 13 bases left in between.

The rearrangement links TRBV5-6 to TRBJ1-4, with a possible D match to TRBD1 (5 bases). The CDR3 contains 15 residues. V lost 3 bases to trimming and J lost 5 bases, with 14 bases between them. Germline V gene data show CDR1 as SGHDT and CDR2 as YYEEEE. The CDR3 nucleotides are TGTGCCAGCAGCTCTCGACTCCAGGGAAATGAAAAACTGTTTTTT. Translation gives CASSSRLQGNEKLFF.

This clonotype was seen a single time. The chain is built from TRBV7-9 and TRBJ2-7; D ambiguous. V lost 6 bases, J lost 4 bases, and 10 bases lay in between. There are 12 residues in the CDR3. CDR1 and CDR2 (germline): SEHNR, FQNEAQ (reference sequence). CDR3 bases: TGTGCCAGCAGTCGTTCCTATTACGAGCAGTACTTC. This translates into CASSRSYYEQYF.

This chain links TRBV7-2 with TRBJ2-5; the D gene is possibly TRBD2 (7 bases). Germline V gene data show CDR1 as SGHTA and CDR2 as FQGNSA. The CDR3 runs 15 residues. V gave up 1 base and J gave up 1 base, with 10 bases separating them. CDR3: CASSLGGGGQETQYF. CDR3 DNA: TGTGCCAGCAGCTTAGGAGGGGGGGGCCAAGAGACCCAGTACTTC.

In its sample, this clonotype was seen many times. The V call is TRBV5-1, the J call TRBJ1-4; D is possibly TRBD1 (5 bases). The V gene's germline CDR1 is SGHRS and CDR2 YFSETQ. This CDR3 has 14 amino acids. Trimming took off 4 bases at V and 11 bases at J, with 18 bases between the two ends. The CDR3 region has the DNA TGCGCCAGCAGCCCGGAGACAGACATGAGGAAACTGTTTTTT. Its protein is CASSPETDMRKLFF.

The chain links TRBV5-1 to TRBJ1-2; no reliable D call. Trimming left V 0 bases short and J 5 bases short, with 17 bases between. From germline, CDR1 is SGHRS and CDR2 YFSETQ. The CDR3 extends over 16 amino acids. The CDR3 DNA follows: TGCGCCAGCAGCTTGGCCAGTACCAGCCTCCGGTATGGCTACACCTTC. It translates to CASSLASTSLRYGYTF.

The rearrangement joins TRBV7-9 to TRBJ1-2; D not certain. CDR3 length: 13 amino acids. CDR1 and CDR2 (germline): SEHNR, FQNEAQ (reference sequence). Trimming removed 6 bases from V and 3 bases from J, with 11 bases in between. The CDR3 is CASSSQRHYGYTF. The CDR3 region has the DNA TGTGCCAGCAGTTCACAGCGTCACTATGGCTACACCTTC.

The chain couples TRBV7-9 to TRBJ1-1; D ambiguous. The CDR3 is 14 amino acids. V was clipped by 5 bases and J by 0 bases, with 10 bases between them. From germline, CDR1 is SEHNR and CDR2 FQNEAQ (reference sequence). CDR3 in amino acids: CASSQRELNTEAFF. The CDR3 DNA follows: TGTGCCAGCAGCCAGAGGGAGCTGAACACTGAAGCTTTCTTT.

The CDR3 nucleotides are TGTGCCAGCAGCGCGGACAGGGCTGGATATGGCTACACCTTC. Translated: CASSADRAGYGYTF. The genes are TRBV7-2 and TRBJ1-2; 8 bases are shared with TRBD1. Germline CDR1 reads SGHTA; CDR2 reads FQGNSA. The trim removed 5 bases at V and 5 bases at J, leaving 7 bases unmatched. The CDR3 sequence is 14 residues long.

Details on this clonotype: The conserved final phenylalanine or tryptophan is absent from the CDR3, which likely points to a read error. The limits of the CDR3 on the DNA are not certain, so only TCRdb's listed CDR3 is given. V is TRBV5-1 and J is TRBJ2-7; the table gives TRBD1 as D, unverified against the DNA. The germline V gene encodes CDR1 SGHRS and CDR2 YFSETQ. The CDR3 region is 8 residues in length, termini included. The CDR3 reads CASSLRDR.

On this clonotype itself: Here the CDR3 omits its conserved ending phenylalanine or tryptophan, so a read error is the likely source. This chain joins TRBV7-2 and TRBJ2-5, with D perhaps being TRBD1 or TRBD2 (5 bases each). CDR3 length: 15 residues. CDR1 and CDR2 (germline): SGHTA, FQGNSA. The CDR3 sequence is CACSLEQDGGETQYL. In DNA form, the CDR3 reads TGTGCCTGCAGCTTAGAACAGGATGGGGGAGAGACCCAGTACCTC.

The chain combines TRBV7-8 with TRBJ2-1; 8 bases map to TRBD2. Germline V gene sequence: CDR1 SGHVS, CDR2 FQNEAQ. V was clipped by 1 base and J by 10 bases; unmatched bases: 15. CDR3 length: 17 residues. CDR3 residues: CASSLVSGTRVVEEQFF. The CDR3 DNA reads TGTGCCAGCAGCTTAGTGTCTGGGACTAGAGTGGTGGAGGAGCAGTTCTTC. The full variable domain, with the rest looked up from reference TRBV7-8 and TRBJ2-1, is GAGVSQSPRYKVAKRGQDVALRCDPISGHVSLFWYQQALGQGPEFLTYFQNEAQLDKSGLPSDRFFAERPEGSVSTLKIQRTQQEDSAVYLCASSLVSGTRVVEEQFFGPGTRLTVL.

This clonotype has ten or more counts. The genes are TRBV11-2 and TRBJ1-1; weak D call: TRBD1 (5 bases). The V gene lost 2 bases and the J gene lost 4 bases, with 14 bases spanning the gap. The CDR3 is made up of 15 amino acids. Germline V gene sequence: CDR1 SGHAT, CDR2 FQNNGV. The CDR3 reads CASSLRGATSTEAFF. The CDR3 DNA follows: TGTGCCAGCAGCTTAAGGGGCGCGACAAGCACTGAAGCTTTCTTT.